Listed below are T cell receptor beta chains from one sample, sequenced in a study of identical twins. TCRdb analysed the 5' RACE reads with MiXCR anew, one entry per CDR3 protein. The sample lists some 440,000 distinct CDR3 sequences; roughly 24% were seen once. The same specimen was also included in a second study, on T cells expressing NK-cell markers.

The material sequenced was CD4+ T cells sorted from blood. The receptors here all came from a woman between 18 and 29 years old in good health. Both conserved end residues are part of each CDR3. The D gene is left open where the match is weak. Clone size is shown for a subset of rows, as once, few, many or a class of expanded clone.

size | D | J | V | DNA | CDR3
- | - | TRBJ2-5 | TRBV11-1 | TGTGCCAGCAGCTCGACCACGCGATGGACGGAGATGATGCCGGCCCAGTACTTC | CASSSTTRWTEMMPAQYF
- | - | TRBJ2-5 | TRBV20-1 | TGCAGTGCTAGTGACAACCCCAAAGAGACCCAGTACTTC | CSASDNPKETQYF
few | TRBD2 | TRBJ2-1 | TRBV6-2/TRBV6-3 | TGTGCCAGCAGGATTAGCGGGACCCACAATGAGCAGTTCTTC | CASRISGTHNEQFF
- | - | TRBJ2-7 | TRBV6-5 | TGTGCCAGCAGTACTCGGACGGACTTCTACGAGCAGTACTTC | CASSTRTDFYEQYF
- | - | TRBJ1-2 | TRBV20-1 | TGCAGTGCTAGGACCATCCGGGGCTACACCTTC | CSARTIRGYTF
few | - | TRBJ2-5 | TRBV10-3 | TGTGCCACCGCGCAATTGGGGCCGGGTGAGACCCAGTACTTC | CATAQLGPGETQYF
- | TRBD2 | TRBJ2-1 | TRBV6-2/TRBV6-3 | TGTGCCAGCAGTTACTCGACTAGCGGGAGGGACGATGAGCAGTTCTTC | CASSYSTSGRDDEQFF
- | TRBD2 | TRBJ2-7 | TRBV6-1 | TGTGCCAGCACCCTCCCGGGGGGGGTATACGAGCAGTACTTC | CASTLPGGVYEQYF
many | TRBD1 | TRBJ1-2 | TRBV5-1 | TGCGCCAGCAGCTTTGGAGGGACAGGAGACTATGGCTACACCTTC | CASSFGGTGDYGYTF
- | TRBD1 | TRBJ2-2 | TRBV9 | TGTGCCAGCAGCGTATTGACAGGGCCCGGGGAGCTGTTTTTT | CASSVLTGPGELFF
few | - | TRBJ1-1 | TRBV20-1 | TGCAGTGCTAGCGGTGACACTGAAGCTTTCTTT | CSASGDTEAFF
many | - | TRBJ1-6 | TRBV12-3/TRBV12-4 | TGTGCCAGCAGCCGAGGGGCAGGGCAGAATTCACCCCTCCACTTT | CASSRGAGQNSPLHF
- | - | TRBJ2-1 | TRBV5-1 | TGCGCCAGCAGTCCGGGGACGATTGCGCAGTTCTTC | CASSPGTIAQFF
- | - | TRBJ1-5 | TRBV20-1 | TGCAGTGCTAAACAGGGAGGAGGCAATCAGCCCCAGCATTTT | CSAKQGGGNQPQHF
few | TRBD2 | TRBJ2-7 | TRBV6-2/TRBV6-3 | TGTGCCAGCAGTTACCGACTAGCGCCCACCTACGAGCAGTACTTC | CASSYRLAPTYEQYF
few | TRBD2 | TRBJ2-1 | TRBV7-6 | TGTGCCAGCAGCCCCGCTAGCGGGAGGGGTTACAATGAGCAGTTCTTC | CASSPASGRGYNEQFF
few | - | TRBJ2-7 | TRBV5-1 | TGCGCCAGCAGCTTGTCTCCGCCTGACGCCGAGCAGTACTTC | CASSLSPPDAEQYF
few | - | TRBJ2-2 | TRBV3-1 | TGTGCCAGCAGCCAAGCGGCCTGGGGGGCCCAGGGCACCGGGGAGCTGTTTTTT | CASSQAAWGAQGTGELFF
- | - | TRBJ2-7 | TRBV2 | TGTGCCAGCAGTGATGGTGCGGACCCCCTCTCCTACGAGCAGTACTTC | CASSDGADPLSYEQYF
- | - | TRBJ1-6 | TRBV12-3/TRBV12-4 | TGTGCCAGCAGTTTCTCAGTGACACCCCTCCACTTT | CASSFSVTPLHF
few | - | TRBJ2-5 | TRBV7-2 | TGTGCCAGCAGCTCCCCCTCGGACTCCACTCAAGAGACCCAGTACTTC | CASSSPSDSTQETQYF
- | - | TRBJ2-2 | TRBV30 | TGTGCCTGGAGTGTAGGGACTTTCACCGGGGAGCTGTTTTTT | CAWSVGTFTGELFF
few | - | TRBJ1-6 | TRBV7-2 | TGTGCCAGCAGCTTGTCGGGCGCTAATTCACCCCTCCACTTT | CASSLSGANSPLHF
few | - | TRBJ2-5 | TRBV2 | TGTGCCAGCAGAGCCGGGACGCAAGAGACCCAGTACTTC | CASRAGTQETQYF
- | TRBD1 | TRBJ1-6 | TRBV20-1 | TGCAGTGCCCCGCCCATTACAGGGGTCTATTCACCCCTCCACTTT | CSAPPITGVYSPLHF
few | - | TRBJ2-5 | TRBV5-1 | TGCGCCAGCAGCTTGATTGGGAGCGAGGAGACCCAGTACTTC | CASSLIGSEETQYF
- | TRBD1 | TRBJ2-5 | TRBV12-3/TRBV12-4 | TGTGCCAGCGGCCGGGACAGCTTCCAAGAGACCCAGTACTTC | CASGRDSFQETQYF
few | TRBD1 | TRBJ1-4 | TRBV15 | TGTGCCACCAGCGGAGGGACAGGCCTCTTTACCGCTAATGAAAAACTGTTTTTT | CATSGGTGLFTANEKLFF
- | - | TRBJ2-1 | TRBV5-4 | TGTGCCAGCAACAAACCCCGGGACAATGAGCAGTTCTTC | CASNKPRDNEQFF
- | TRBD1 | TRBJ2-4 | TRBV6-2/TRBV6-3 | TGTGCCAGCAGTTACGGGACAGGGAACATTCAGTACTTC | CASSYGTGNIQYF
few | TRBD2 | TRBJ2-5 | TRBV5-5 | TGTGCCAGCATACCCGGGACTAGCGGGACAGAGACCCAGTACTTC | CASIPGTSGTETQYF
few | - | TRBJ2-5 | TRBV18 | TGTGCCAGCTCACCTCGGGCTGTAGAGACCCAGTACTTC | CASSPRAVETQYF
few | - | TRBJ2-7 | TRBV9 | TGTGCCAGCAGCGTAGGAGGGGCTCTTCACGAGCAGTACTTC | CASSVGGALHEQYF
- | TRBD1 | TRBJ1-2 | TRBV24-1 | TGTGCCACCAGCTGGGGACAGTTTTATGGCTACACCTTC | CATSWGQFYGYTF
- | TRBD2 | TRBJ2-7 | TRBV7-3 | TGTGCCAGCAGCATGGGGACTAGCCCGTCCTACGAGCAGTACTTC | CASSMGTSPSYEQYF
- | - | TRBJ2-5 | TRBV3-1 | TGTGCCAGCAGCGTGACCGGGCCCGGGGAGGAGACCCAGTACTTC | CASSVTGPGEETQYF
- | - | TRBJ1-1 | TRBV4-2 | TGTGCCAGCAGAAAGGCGCCGAACACTGAAGCTTTCTTT | CASRKAPNTEAFF